What follows is one T cell receptor (beta chain) and its context. The antigen remains unidentified. Libraries were prepared by immunoSEQ multiplex PCR; TCRdb keeps only in-frame clonotypes and omits some of them. The table has tens of thousands of clones, approximately 94% seen once. The data belong to a study of cytomegalovirus exposure and HLA in healthy donors. General study results and limits: The tendency of first-cohort TCR clusters to co-occur in the 120 or so validation repertoires was the finding of a later analysis. Altogether, 164 TCR beta chains were recorded as cytomegalovirus-associated. Among TCR sequences, most were rare, though some public TCRs appeared in many donors.

The TCR was taken from a woman in her late teens or twenties in good health and CMV-seropositive. Sample: PBMCs.

This CDR3 is CASSLGGQLQETQYF. CDR3 coding DNA: TGTGCCAGCAGCTTAGGGGGACAGCTCCAAGAGACCCAGTACTTC. This chain joins TRBV7-7 and TRBJ2-5; 7 nucleotides align to TRBD1. V lost 1 base, J lost 1 base, and 3 bases stayed unmatched. Germline lookup yields CDR1 SSHAT and CDR2 FNYEAQ (reference sequence). The CDR3 is 15 residues long.